Each of the 3 T cell receptor beta chains below was sequenced from the same sample in a study of T cell responses to AZD1222 COVID-19 vaccine (dated by TCRdb to the early 2020s). Libraries were constructed by the immunoSEQ multiplex PCR assay. TCRdb took this table from immuneACCESS and kept in-frame rearrangements with V and J called. Such tables lack part of the clones; where checked against another copy, unresolved V genes explain under half of the gap, and the rest is unexplained. Present in this sample are about 180,000 clones, 80% to 90% of which were seen just once. The ten largest clonotypes hold about 8% of the sample. The meaning of the sample's time point label: baseline before first vaccination. Sequences were derived from peripheral blood, sampled on day 0 of AZD1222 vaccination. The receptors shown here come from an adult in good health.

The rearrangement joins TRBV11-1 to TRBJ2-3; D may correspond to TRBD1 or TRBD2 (5 bases each). The germline V gene has CDR1 SGHAT and CDR2 FQDESV (reference sequence). V shed 2 bases and J shed 0 bases, with 12 bases lying between them. This CDR3 spans 16 amino acids. CDR3 in amino acids: CASSLKAGASTDTQYF. The CDR3 DNA is TGTGCCAGCAGCTTAAAGGCCGGGGCTAGCACAGATACGCAGTATTTT.

V gene TRBV19 combines with J gene TRBJ2-1; TRBD1 is a possible D gene (6 bases). The CDR3 sequence is 11 residues long. V was pared by 10 bases and J by 4 bases, with 8 bases between. CDR1 is LNHDA and CDR2 is SQIVND in the germline V gene (reference sequence). CDR3 residues: CATRGYNEQFF. The CDR3, as DNA: TGTGCCACCAGGGGATACAATGAGCAGTTCTTC. The whole variable domain, remainder taken from reference TRBV19 and TRBJ2-1, is DGGITQSPKYLFRKEGQNVTLSCEQNLNHDAMYWYRQDPGQGLRLIYYSQIVNDFQKGDIAEGYSVSREKKESFPLTVTSAQKNPTAFYLCATRGYNEQFFGPGTRLTVL.

This clone was observed many times. This sequence joins TRBV11-2 and TRBJ2-7; no clear D gene. The germline CDR1 and CDR2 sequences are SGHAT and FQNNGV. V was shortened by 1 base and J by 4 bases, with 14 bases between the two germline ends. This CDR3 contains 15 residues. The CDR3 DNA sequence: TGTGCCAGCAGCTTAGTAGGGTTGCATGGGTACGAGCAGTACTTC. Its translation is CASSLVGLHGYEQYF.